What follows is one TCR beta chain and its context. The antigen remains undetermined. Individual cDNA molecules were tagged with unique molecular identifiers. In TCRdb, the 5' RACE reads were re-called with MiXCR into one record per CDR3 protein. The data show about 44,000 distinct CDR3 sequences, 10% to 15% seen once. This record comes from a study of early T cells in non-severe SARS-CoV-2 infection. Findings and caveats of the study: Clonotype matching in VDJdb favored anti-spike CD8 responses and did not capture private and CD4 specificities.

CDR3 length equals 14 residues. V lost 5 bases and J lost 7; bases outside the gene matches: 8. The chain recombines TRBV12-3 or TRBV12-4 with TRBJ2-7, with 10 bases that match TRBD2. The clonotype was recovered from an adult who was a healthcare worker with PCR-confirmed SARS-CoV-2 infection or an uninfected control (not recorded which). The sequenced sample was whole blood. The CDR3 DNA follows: TGTGCCAGCAGTCCTAGCGGGAGTCTAGGGGAGCAGTACTTC. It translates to CASSPSGSLGEQYF.